A selection of T cell receptor beta chains follows, all from one sample in a study of TIL therapy for anti-PD-1-resistant metastatic lung cancer. Produced via immunoSEQ multiplex PCR; TCRdb's table is partial and in-frame only. This sample yields approximately 45,000 clones, of which 79% are seen a single time; more than 12% belongs to the top ten. The sequencing here drew on blood, taken at baseline. The receptors stem from a man aged 65-85 years with non-small cell lung cancer. The CDR3 runs from the conserved cysteine through the conserved F or W. The D gene is left open where the match is weak. Clone size is shown for a subset of rows, as once, few, many or a class of expanded clone.

J gene	clone size	D gene	V gene	CDR3 protein	CDR3 DNA
TRBJ2-2	.	.	TRBV21-1	CASFSPTGATKNTGELFF	TGTGCCAGCTTTTCCCCCACAGGGGCAACAAAGAACACCGGGGAGCTGTTTTTT
TRBJ2-7	.	TRBD1	TRBV18	CASSPAGQGGGEQYF	TGTGCCAGCTCACCAGCCGGACAGGGGGGAGGGGAGCAGTACTTC
TRBJ2-5	.	TRBD1	TRBV5-8	CASSLGLRGQETQYF	TGTGCCAGCAGCTTGGGACTCAGGGGGCAAGAGACCCAGTACTTC
TRBJ2-7	few	.	TRBV4-2	CASSQDDGGFYEQYF	TGTGCCAGCAGCCAAGATGACGGAGGGTTTTACGAGCAGTACTTC
TRBJ1-1	.	.	TRBV28	CASSLGMAGSEAFF	TGTGCCAGCAGTTTAGGTATGGCGGGCTCTGAAGCTTTCTTT
TRBJ2-7	medium-sized	TRBD2	TRBV13	CASSSYHSGRQYF	TGTGCCAGCAGCTCATATCATAGCGGGAGACAGTACTTC
TRBJ2-2	.	TRBD2	TRBV7-9	CASSRGGGSTGELFF	TGTGCCAGCAGCCGTGGCGGGGGAAGCACCGGGGAGCTGTTTTTT
TRBJ2-2	.	TRBD2	TRBV6-6	CASSRLAGEDTGELFF	TGTGCCAGCAGTAGACTAGCGGGAGAGGATACCGGGGAGCTGTTTTTT
TRBJ2-7	.	TRBD1	TRBV9	CASSRAGGEGYEQYF	TGTGCCAGCAGCCGGGCAGGGGGCGAAGGATACGAGCAGTACTTC
TRBJ2-1	few	.	TRBV19	CASSVTGRHEQFF	TGTGCCAGTAGTGTAACAGGGAGGCATGAGCAGTTCTTC
TRBJ2-5	.	TRBD2	TRBV10-3	CAISGGLAGDGGTQYF	TGTGCCATCAGTGGAGGACTAGCGGGAGATGGGGGGACCCAGTACTTC
TRBJ2-7	few	TRBD1	TRBV28	CASPDRDHEQYF	TGTGCCAGTCCCGACAGGGACCACGAGCAGTACTTC
TRBJ1-4	.	TRBD1	TRBV11-2	CASSRTDRSEKLFF	TGTGCCAGCAGCCGAACGGACAGGAGCGAAAAACTGTTTTTT
TRBJ1-3	few	.	TRBV28	CASSFIGGRRNTIYF	TGTGCCAGCAGTTTCATCGGGGGGCGGAGAAACACCATATATTTT
TRBJ1-6	.	.	TRBV5-4	CASSLKQGTNSPLHF	TGTGCCAGCAGCTTAAAACAGGGAACCAATTCACCCCTCCACTTT
TRBJ2-3	few	.	TRBV30	CAWSGGSPSTDTQYF	TGTGCCTGGAGTGGGGGGAGTCCTAGCACAGATACGCAGTATTTT
TRBJ2-7	.	TRBD2	TRBV10-3	CAISFPTSGSSYEQYF	TGTGCCATCAGTTTCCCAACTAGCGGGAGCTCCTACGAGCAGTACTTC
TRBJ1-5	few	.	TRBV30	CAWSRQYQPQHF	TGTGCCTGGAGTCGACAGTATCAGCCCCAGCATTTT
TRBJ1-2	many	TRBD1	TRBV2	CASSGGQGYGYTF	TGTGCCAGCAGTGGGGGACAGGGATATGGCTACACCTTC
TRBJ1-3	.	TRBD1	TRBV28	CASSSIGQVGNTIYF	TGTGCCAGCAGTTCCATTGGACAGGTTGGAAACACCATATATTTT
TRBJ2-7	.	.	TRBV27	CASSLSSSDTYEQYF	TGTGCCAGCAGTTTATCTTCTAGCGACACCTACGAGCAGTACTTC
TRBJ2-3	.	TRBD2	TRBV7-9	CASSLATSGSDTQYF	TGTGCCAGCAGCTTAGCGACTAGCGGCAGTGATACGCAGTATTTT
TRBJ1-1	few	TRBD1	TRBV28	CASSLDRGKTEAFF	TGTGCCAGCAGTTTAGACAGGGGGAAAACTGAAGCTTTCTTT
TRBJ2-6	once	TRBD2	TRBV9	CASSTRDYSGANVLTF	TGTGCCAGCAGCACCCGGGACTACTCTGGGGCCAACGTCCTGACTTTC
TRBJ2-1	.	.	TRBV7-2	CASNPTSWVSRNEQFF	TGTGCCAGCAACCCGACTAGTTGGGTTTCCAGGAATGAGCAGTTCTTC
TRBJ2-1	few	.	TRBV5-1	CASSWGIPAGRDNEQFF	TGCGCCAGCAGCTGGGGCATTCCGGCGGGGCGAGACAATGAGCAGTTCTTC
TRBJ2-3	.	.	TRBV7-9	CASSLGPADTQYF	TGTGCCAGCAGCTTGGGGCCGGCAGATACGCAGTATTTT
TRBJ1-2	.	.	TRBV19	CASRGGFRGGYTF	TGTGCCAGTAGGGGAGGCTTTCGGGGTGGCTACACCTTC
TRBJ1-2	.	TRBD1	TRBV4-3	CASSPGTGSAYGYTF	TGCGCCAGCAGCCCAGGGACAGGGAGCGCCTATGGCTACACCTTC
TRBJ2-1	.	.	TRBV19	CASSIEGILGYNEQFF	TGTGCCAGTAGTATAGAGGGGATTTTGGGTTACAATGAGCAGTTCTTC
TRBJ2-5	.	.	TRBV28	CASSLIGQMQETQYF	TGTGCCAGCAGTTTAATAGGACAAATGCAAGAGACCCAGTACTTC
TRBJ1-4	.	.	TRBV5-1	CASSYPGNEKLFF	TGCGCCAGCAGCTACCCGGGGAATGAAAAACTGTTTTTT
TRBJ2-5	once	.	TRBV6-5	CASSTQETQYF	TGTGCCAGCAGTACTCAAGAGACCCAGTACTTC
TRBJ1-1	.	.	TRBV19	CASSIERYTEAFF	TGTGCCAGTAGTATAGAACGGTACACTGAAGCTTTCTTT
TRBJ2-5	.	.	TRBV5-6	CASSLSAGAQYF	TGTGCCAGCAGCTTGTCGGCCGGGGCCCAGTACTTC
TRBJ2-4	once	.	TRBV27	CASSLGYTYKNIQYF	TGTGCCAGCAGTCTGGGGTACACCTACAAAAACATTCAGTACTTC
TRBJ2-2	few	.	TRBV27	CASSKIRDFYTGELFF	TGTGCCAGCAGTAAGATCCGGGACTTTTACACCGGGGAGCTGTTTTTT
TRBJ2-2	.	.	TRBV19	CASMTAGELFF	TGTGCCAGTATGACCGCCGGGGAGCTGTTTTTT
TRBJ2-3	.	.	TRBV5-1	CASSSGRGEDTQYF	TGCGCCAGCAGCAGTGGCAGGGGGGAAGATACGCAGTATTTT
TRBJ2-7	.	.	TRBV7-2	CASSLRSTGGEQYF	TGTGCCAGCAGCTTACGATCGACAGGAGGCGAGCAGTACTTC
TRBJ2-3	.	.	TRBV6-5	CASTKGAGTQYF	TGTGCCAGCACTAAAGGGGCGGGTACGCAGTATTTT
TRBJ1-2	few	.	TRBV7-3	CASSPQADTDYGYTF	TGTGCCAGCAGCCCCCAGGCGGACACGGACTATGGCTACACCTTC
TRBJ2-7	large	TRBD2	TRBV30	CAWSGLAATSYEQYF	TGTGCCTGGAGTGGGCTAGCGGCTACCTCCTACGAGCAGTACTTC
TRBJ2-7	many	TRBD1	TRBV10-1	CASRDRQGQSLYEQYF	TGCGCCAGCAGAGACCGACAGGGTCAATCTCTCTACGAGCAGTACTTC
TRBJ1-1	.	.	TRBV19	CASTRTTATEAFF	TGTGCCAGTACCAGGACGACAGCTACTGAAGCTTTCTTT
TRBJ1-1	.	.	TRBV5-1	CASSLERANTEAFF	TGCGCCAGCAGCTTGGAGCGGGCGAACACTGAAGCTTTCTTT
TRBJ1-6	.	.	TRBV6-5	CASSWRIPHSPLHF	TGTGCCTCTTCGTGGCGGATACCCCATTCACCCCTCCACTTT
TRBJ2-2	.	.	TRBV29-1	CSVGGPGELFF	TGCAGCGTTGGGGGGCCCGGGGAGCTGTTTTTT
TRBJ2-7	.	.	TRBV9	CASSVGRDAYEQYF	TGTGCCAGCAGCGTGGGCAGGGACGCCTACGAGCAGTACTTC